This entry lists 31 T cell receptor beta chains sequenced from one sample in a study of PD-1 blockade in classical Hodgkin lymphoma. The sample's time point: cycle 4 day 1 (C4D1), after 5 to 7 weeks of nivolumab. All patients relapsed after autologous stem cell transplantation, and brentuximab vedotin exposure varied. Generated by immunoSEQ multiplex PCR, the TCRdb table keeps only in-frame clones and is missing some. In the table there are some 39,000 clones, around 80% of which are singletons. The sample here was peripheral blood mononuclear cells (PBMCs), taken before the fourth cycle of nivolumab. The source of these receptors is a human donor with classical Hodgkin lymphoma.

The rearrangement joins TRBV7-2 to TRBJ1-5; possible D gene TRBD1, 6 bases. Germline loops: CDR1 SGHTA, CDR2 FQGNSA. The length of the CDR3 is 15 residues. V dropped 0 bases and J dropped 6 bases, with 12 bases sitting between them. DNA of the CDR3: TGTGCCAGCAGCTTAGCATCAGGGGTGGGTCAGCCCCAGCATTTT. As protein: CASSLASGVGQPQHF.

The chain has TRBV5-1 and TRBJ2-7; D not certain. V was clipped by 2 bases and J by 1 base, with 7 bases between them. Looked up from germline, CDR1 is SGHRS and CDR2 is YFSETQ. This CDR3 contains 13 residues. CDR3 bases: TGCGCCAGCAGCTTTGACACTTCCTACGAGCAGTACTTC. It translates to CASSFDTSYEQYF.

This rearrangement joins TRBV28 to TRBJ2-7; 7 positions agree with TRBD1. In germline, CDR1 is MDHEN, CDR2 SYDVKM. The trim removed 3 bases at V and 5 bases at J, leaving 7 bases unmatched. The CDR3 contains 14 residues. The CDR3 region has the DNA TGTGCCAGCAGTTTCCCCGGACAGGTACACGAGCAGTACTTC. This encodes CASSFPGQVHEQYF.

CDR3 region: CAWGRGGNQPQHF. DNA of the CDR3: TGTGCCTGGGGCAGGGGTGGCAATCAGCCCCAGCATTTT. V usage is TRBV30 and J usage is TRBJ1-5; TRBD1 might be the D (6 bases). Trimming took off 5 bases at V and 2 bases at J, with 10 bases between the two ends. CDR1 is GTSNPN and CDR2 is SVGIG in the germline V gene (reference sequence). The CDR3 contains 13 residues. Filled out from reference TRBV30 and TRBJ1-5, the complete variable domain reads SQTIHQWPATLVQPVGSPLSLECTVEGTSNPNLYWYRQAAGRGLQLLFYSVGIGQISSEVPQNLSASRPQDRQFILSSKKLLLSDSGFYLCAWGRGGNQPQHFGDGTRLSIL.

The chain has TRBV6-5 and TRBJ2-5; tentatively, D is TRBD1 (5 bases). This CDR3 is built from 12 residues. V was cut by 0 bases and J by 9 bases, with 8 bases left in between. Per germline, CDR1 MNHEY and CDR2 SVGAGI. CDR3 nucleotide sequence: TGTGCCAGCAGTTACTCTCAGGGCCCCCAGTACTTC. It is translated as CASSYSQGPQYF.

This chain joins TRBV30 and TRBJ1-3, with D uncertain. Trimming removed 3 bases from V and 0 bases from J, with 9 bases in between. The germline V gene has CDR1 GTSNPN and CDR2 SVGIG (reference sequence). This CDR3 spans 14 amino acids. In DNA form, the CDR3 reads TGTGCCTGGAGGTTCAGGAACTCTGGAAACACCATATATTTT. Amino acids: CAWRFRNSGNTIYF.

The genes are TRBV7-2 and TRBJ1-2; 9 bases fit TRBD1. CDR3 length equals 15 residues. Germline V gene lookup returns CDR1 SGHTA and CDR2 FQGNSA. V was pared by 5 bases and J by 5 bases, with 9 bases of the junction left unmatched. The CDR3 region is CASSPTGQGLYGYTF. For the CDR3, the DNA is TGTGCCAGCAGCCCTACGGGACAGGGTCTTTATGGCTACACCTTC.

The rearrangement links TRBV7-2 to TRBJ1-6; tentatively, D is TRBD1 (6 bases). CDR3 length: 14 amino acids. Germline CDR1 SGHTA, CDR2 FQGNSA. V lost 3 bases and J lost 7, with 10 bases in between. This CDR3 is CASSLRQANSPLHF. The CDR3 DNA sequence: TGTGCCAGCAGCTTGCGACAGGCAAATTCACCCCTCCACTTT.

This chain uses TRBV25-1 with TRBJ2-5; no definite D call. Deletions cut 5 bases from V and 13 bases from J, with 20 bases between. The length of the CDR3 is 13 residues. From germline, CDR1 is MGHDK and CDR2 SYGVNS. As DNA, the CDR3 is TGTGCCAGCAGTATTGGCAGCGCCGAGGTGCGGTACTTC. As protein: CASSIGSAEVRYF.

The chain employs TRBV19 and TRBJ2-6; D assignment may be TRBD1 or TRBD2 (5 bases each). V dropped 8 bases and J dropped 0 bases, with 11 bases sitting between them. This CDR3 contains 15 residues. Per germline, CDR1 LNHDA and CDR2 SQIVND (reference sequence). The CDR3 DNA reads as TGTGCCAGTGGGACGGTGTTCTCTGGGGCCAACGTCCTGACTTTC. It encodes CASGTVFSGANVLTF.

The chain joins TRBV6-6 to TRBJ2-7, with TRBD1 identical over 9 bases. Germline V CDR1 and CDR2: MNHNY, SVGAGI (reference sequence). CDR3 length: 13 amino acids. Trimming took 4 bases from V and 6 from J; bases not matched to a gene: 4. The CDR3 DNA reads TGTGCCAGCAGTTCGGGGGACAGGGCCGAGCAGTACTTC. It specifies CASSSGDRAEQYF.

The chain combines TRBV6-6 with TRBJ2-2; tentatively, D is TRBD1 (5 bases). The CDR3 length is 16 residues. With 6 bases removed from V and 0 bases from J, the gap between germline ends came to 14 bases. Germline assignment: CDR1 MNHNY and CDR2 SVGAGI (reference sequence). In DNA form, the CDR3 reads TGTGCCAGCAGACCCCCTGGGGCCGCGAACACCGGGGAGCTGTTTTTT. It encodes CASRPPGAANTGELFF.

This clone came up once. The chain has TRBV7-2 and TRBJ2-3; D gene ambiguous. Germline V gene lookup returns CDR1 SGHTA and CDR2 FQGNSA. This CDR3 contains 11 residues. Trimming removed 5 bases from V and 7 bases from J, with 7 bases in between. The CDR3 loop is CASSRTYTQYF. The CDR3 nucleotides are TGTGCCAGCAGCCGTACCTATACGCAGTATTTT. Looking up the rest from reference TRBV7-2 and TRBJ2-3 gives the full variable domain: GAGVSQSPSNKVTEKGKDVELRCDPISGHTALYWYRQSLGQGLEFLIYFQGNSAPDKSGLPSDRFSAERTGGSVSTLTIQRTQQEDSAVYLCASSRTYTQYFGPGTRLTVL.

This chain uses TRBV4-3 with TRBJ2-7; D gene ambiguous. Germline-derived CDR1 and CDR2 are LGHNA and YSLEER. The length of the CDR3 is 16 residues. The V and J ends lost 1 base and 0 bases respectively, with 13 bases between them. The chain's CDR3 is CASSQGPGRYSYEQYF. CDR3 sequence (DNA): TGCGCCAGCAGCCAAGGCCCCGGACGGTACTCCTACGAGCAGTACTTC.

DNA for the CDR3: TGTGCCAGCAGCCACCGCGGACAGGGCGATGAGCAGTTCTTC. Its translation: CASSHRGQGDEQFF. J is TRBJ2-1 and V is TRBV7-2, with TRBD1 matching over 8 bases. The V segment lost 5 bases and the J segment 8 bases; nucleotides outside the gene matches: 8. CDR3 length: 14 amino acids. CDR1 and CDR2 from the germline V gene are SGHTA and FQGNSA.

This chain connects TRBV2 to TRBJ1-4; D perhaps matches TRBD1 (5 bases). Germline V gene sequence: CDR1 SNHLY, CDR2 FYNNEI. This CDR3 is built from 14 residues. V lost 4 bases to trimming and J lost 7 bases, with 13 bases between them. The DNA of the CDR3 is TGTGCCAGCAGTGTGGGGCTAGAGAGTGAAAAACTGTTTTTT. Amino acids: CASSVGLESEKLFF.

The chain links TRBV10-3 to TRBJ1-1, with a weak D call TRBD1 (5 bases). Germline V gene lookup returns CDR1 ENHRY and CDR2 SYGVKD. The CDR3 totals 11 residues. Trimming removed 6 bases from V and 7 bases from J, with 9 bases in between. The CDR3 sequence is CAIRGDSEAFF. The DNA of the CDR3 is TGTGCCATCAGGGGCGACAGTGAAGCTTTCTTT.

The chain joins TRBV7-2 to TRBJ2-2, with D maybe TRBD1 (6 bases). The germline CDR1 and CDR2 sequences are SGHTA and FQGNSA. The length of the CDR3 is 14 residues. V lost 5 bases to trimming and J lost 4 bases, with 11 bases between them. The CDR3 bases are TGTGCCAGCAGCCTGGGACAAACCACCGGGGAGCTGTTTTTT. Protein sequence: CASSLGQTTGELFF.

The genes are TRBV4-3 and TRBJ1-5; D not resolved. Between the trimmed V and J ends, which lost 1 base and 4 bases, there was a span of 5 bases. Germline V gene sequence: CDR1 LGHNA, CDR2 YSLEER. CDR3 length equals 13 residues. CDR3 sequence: CASSQGENQPQHF. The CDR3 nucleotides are TGCGCCAGCAGCCAAGGGGAAAATCAGCCCCAGCATTTT.

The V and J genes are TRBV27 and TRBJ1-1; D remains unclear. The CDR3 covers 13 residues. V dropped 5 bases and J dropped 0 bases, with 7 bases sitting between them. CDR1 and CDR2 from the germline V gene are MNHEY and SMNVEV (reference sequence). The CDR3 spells CASSPQVNTEAFF. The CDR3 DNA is TGTGCCAGCAGTCCCCAAGTGAACACTGAAGCTTTCTTT.

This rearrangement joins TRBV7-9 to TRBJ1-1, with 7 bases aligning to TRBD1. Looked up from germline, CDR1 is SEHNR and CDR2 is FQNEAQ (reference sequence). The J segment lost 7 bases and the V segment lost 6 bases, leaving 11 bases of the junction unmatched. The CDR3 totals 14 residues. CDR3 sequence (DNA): TGTGCCAGCAGACCAGACAGGGAGGGCGATGAAGCTTTCTTT. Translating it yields CASRPDREGDEAFF.

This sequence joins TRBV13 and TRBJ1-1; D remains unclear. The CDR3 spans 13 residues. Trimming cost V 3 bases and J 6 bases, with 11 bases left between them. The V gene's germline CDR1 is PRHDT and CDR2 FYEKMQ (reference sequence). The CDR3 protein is CASSFMGLAEAFF. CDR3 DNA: TGTGCCAGCAGCTTTATGGGTCTCGCTGAAGCTTTCTTT.

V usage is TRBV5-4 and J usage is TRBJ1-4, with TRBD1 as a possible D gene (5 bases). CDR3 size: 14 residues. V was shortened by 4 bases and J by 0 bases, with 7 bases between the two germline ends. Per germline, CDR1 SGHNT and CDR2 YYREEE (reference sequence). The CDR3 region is CASSAGATNEKLFF. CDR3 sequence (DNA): TGTGCCAGCAGCGCGGGGGCAACTAATGAAAAACTGTTTTTT. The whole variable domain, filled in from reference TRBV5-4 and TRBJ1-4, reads ETGVTQSPTHLIKTRGQQVTLRCSSQSGHNTVSWYQQALGQGPQFIFQYYREEENGRGNFPPRFSGLQFPNYSSELNVNALELDDSALYLCASSAGATNEKLFFGSGTQLSVL.

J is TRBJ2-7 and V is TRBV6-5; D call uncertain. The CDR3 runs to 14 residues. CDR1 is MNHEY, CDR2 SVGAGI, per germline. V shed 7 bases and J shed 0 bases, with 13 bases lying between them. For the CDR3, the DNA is TGTGCCAGCATGACTCCGGGCCTCTCCTACGAGCAGTACTTC. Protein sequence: CASMTPGLSYEQYF.

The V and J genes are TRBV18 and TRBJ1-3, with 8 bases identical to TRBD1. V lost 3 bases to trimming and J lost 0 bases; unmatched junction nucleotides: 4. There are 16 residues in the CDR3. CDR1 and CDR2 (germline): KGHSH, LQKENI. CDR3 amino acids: CASSPGQAYSGNTIYF. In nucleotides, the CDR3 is TGTGCCAGCTCACCGGGACAGGCTTACTCTGGAAACACCATATATTTT.

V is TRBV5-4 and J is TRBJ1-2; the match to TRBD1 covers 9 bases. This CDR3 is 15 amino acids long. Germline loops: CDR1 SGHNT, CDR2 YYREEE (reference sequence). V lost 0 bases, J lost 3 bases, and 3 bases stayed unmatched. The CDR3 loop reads CASSLETGGDYGYTF. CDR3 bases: TGTGCCAGCAGCTTGGAAACAGGGGGCGACTATGGCTACACCTTC. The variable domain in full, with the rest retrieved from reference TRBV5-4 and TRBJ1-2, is ETGVTQSPTHLIKTRGQQVTLRCSSQSGHNTVSWYQQALGQGPQFIFQYYREEENGRGNFPPRFSGLQFPNYSSELNVNALELDDSALYLCASSLETGGDYGYTFGSGTRLTVV.

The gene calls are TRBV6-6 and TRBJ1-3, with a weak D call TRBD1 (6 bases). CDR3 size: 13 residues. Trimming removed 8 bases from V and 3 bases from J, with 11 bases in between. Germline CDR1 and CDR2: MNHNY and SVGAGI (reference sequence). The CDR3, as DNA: TGTGCCAGCGGGGGGGCGGGTGGAAACACCATATATTTT. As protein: CASGGAGGNTIYF.

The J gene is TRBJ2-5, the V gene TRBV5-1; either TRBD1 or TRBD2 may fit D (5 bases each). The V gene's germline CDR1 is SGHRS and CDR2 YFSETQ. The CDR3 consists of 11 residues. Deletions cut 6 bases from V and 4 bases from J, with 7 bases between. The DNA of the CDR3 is TGCGCCAGCATTGGGGGAGAGACCCAGTACTTC. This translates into CASIGGETQYF.

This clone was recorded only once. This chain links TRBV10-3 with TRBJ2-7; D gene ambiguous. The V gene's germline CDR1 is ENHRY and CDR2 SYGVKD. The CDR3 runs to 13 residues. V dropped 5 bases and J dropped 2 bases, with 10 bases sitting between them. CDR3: CAISSAGPYEQYF. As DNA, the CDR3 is TGTGCCATCAGTTCGGCCGGCCCCTACGAGCAGTACTTC.

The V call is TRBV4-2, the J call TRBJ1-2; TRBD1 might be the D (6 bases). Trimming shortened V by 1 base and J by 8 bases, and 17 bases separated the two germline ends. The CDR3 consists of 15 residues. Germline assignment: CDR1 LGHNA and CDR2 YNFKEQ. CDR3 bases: TGTGCCAGCAGCCAAGTCGCGACCCAAAGGGGGGGCTACACCTTC. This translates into CASSQVATQRGGYTF.

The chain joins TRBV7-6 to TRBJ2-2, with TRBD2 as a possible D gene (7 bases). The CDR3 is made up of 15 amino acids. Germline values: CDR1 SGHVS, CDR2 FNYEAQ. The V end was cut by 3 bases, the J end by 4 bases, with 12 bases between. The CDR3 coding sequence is TGTGCCAGCAGCTTCCAAGGGGGGGGCACCGGGGAGCTGTTTTTT. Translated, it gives CASSFQGGGTGELFF.